Listed here are 20 T cell receptor beta chains from one sample, sequenced in a study of patients and donors after allogeneic stem cell transplantation. From the RT-PCR reads, TCRdb called clonotypes with MiXCR, one entry per CDR3 protein. The sample includes approximately 150,000 distinct CDR3 sequences, more than 20% of them seen just once. The sequenced sample was blood, either unsorted or a sorted T cell fraction (not recorded which). The receptor set was obtained from a human donor who was either an allogeneic HSCT recipient or a stem cell or donor lymphocyte infusion donor (not recorded which). It is not recorded whose cells these are; they may come from a transplant donor.

The CDR3 nucleotides are TGCAGTGCTGCGTGGAGTGGCAGGGGAAACACTGAAGCTTTCTTT. It is translated as CSAAWSGRGNTEAFF. This chain links TRBV20-1 with TRBJ1-1, with TRBD1 as a possible D gene (6 bases). Trimming pared 5 bases from V and 2 bases from J, leaving 18 bases between. CDR3 length: 15 residues. Per germline, CDR1 DFQATT and CDR2 SNEGSKA (reference sequence).

Many counts were recorded for this clonotype. This chain connects TRBV29-1 to TRBJ1-2; the D gene is possibly TRBD1 (5 bases). Trimming cost V 6 bases and J 6 bases, with 20 bases left between them. There are 14 residues in the CDR3. The germline gives CDR1 SQVTM, CDR2 ANQGSEA. The CDR3 region has the DNA TGCAGCGTGGGACTTCCGCACAGGTTGAATGGCTACACCTTC. Encoded protein: CSVGLPHRLNGYTF.

This clonotype was seen more than once but under ten times. The genes are TRBV29-1 and TRBJ1-1; tentative D call: TRBD1 (5 bases). The V end was cut by 2 bases, the J end by 4 bases, with 14 bases between. There are 14 residues in the CDR3. CDR1 is SQVTM and CDR2 is ANQGSEA in the germline V gene. CDR3 amino acids: CSVEQRGLGTEAFF. The CDR3 coding sequence is TGCAGCGTTGAACAACGGGGACTGGGCACTGAAGCTTTCTTT.

The gene calls are TRBV7-6 and TRBJ2-1; 9 bases fit TRBD2. The CDR3 covers 19 residues. Per the germline V gene, CDR1 is SGHVS and CDR2 is FNYEAQ. The V and J ends lost 1 base and 0 bases, in that order; junction bases with no gene match: 10. The CDR3 region has the DNA TGTGCCAGCAGCTTAGGACTCCTAGCGGGGTCTTTCTCCTACAATGAGCAGTTCTTC. Protein product: CASSLGLLAGSFSYNEQFF.

This clonotype was observed a few times. This chain uses TRBV5-1 with TRBJ2-2; 9 nucleotides agree with TRBD1. In germline, CDR1 is SGHRS, CDR2 YFSETQ. The CDR3 is made up of 15 amino acids. J lost 4 bases, V lost 0 bases, and 1 base had no gene match. The CDR3 here is CASSLVTGGTGELFF. In DNA, the CDR3 is TGCGCCAGCAGCTTGGTGACAGGGGGCACCGGGGAGCTGTTTTTT.

As DNA, the CDR3 is TGTGCCAGCAGCCATGAGCGGGGGCCAACCGATGAGCAGTTCTTC. As protein: CASSHERGPTDEQFF. The chain employs TRBV14 and TRBJ2-1; 8 nucleotides align to TRBD2. This CDR3 spans 15 amino acids. CDR1 is SGHDN and CDR2 is FVKESK in the germline V gene. Germline trimming cut 3 bases from V and 8 bases from J; bases unmatched to any gene: 9.

The table lists this clonotype with many counts. V gene TRBV29-1 combines with J gene TRBJ1-1; D call uncertain. Germline V gene lookup returns CDR1 SQVTM and CDR2 ANQGSEA. Trimming removed 4 bases from V and 5 bases from J, with 8 bases in between. The CDR3 length is 11 residues. The CDR3 loop reads CSVVVGTEAFF. The CDR3 coding sequence is TGCAGCGTTGTAGTCGGAACTGAAGCTTTCTTT.

This clonotype was recorded many times. This chain links TRBV27 with TRBJ1-2, with D hard to call. This CDR3 is 13 amino acids long. Trimming stripped 6 bases from V and 1 base from J, with 9 bases between. CDR1 and CDR2 (germline): MNHEY, SMNVEV (reference sequence). CDR3 nucleotides: TGTGCCAGCAGCGCACAGCTTAACTATGGCTACACCTTC. It translates to CASSAQLNYGYTF.

The chain recombines TRBV5-1 with TRBJ2-3; 8 bases map to TRBD1. This CDR3 has 16 residues. Per germline, CDR1 SGHRS and CDR2 YFSETQ. V lost 0 bases and J lost 4; bases outside the gene matches: 7. The CDR3 spells CASSLGPTTGADTQYF. The CDR3 DNA follows: TGCGCCAGCAGCTTGGGACCGACGACAGGGGCAGATACGCAGTATTTT.

This clonotype was detected only a few times. The J gene is TRBJ1-1, the V gene TRBV5-1; 8 nucleotides line up with TRBD1. This CDR3 spans 14 amino acids. V lost 6 bases, J lost 2 bases, and 6 bases stayed unmatched. CDR1 SGHRS and CDR2 YFSETQ come from the germline V gene. CDR3 DNA: TGCGCCAGCACGCAGGGGGCTCCTAACACTGAAGCTTTCTTT. Translated: CASTQGAPNTEAFF.

The rearrangement joins TRBV13 to TRBJ1-4, with D perhaps matching TRBD1 (6 bases). This CDR3 comprises 16 residues. Germline V CDR1 and CDR2: PRHDT, FYEKMQ (reference sequence). Trimming cost V 5 bases and J 6 bases, with 19 bases left between them. In nucleotides, the CDR3 is TGTGCCAGCAGCGACCAATCGAGGGGGGAATATGAAAAACTGTTTTTT. It yields the protein CASSDQSRGEYEKLFF.

The chain links TRBV19 to TRBJ1-2; 7 nucleotides align to TRBD1. V gave up 9 bases and J gave up 6 bases; unmatched junction bases: 10. The length of the CDR3 is 13 residues. Germline V lookup: CDR1 LNHDA, CDR2 SQIVND (reference sequence). CDR3 residues: CASLLFGTDGYTF. The CDR3 DNA sequence: TGTGCCAGCCTTCTTTTCGGGACAGATGGCTACACCTTC.

This clonotype occurred a few times. The chain combines TRBV25-1 with TRBJ2-3; no clear D gene. CDR1 MGHDK and CDR2 SYGVNS come from the germline V gene. V was clipped by 3 bases and J by 1 base, with 5 bases between them. CDR3 length equals 13 residues. The CDR3 DNA sequence: TGTGCCAGCAGTGATTACCGCACAGATACGCAGTATTTT. Its protein is CASSDYRTDTQYF. The full variable domain, its missing parts supplied by reference TRBV25-1 and TRBJ2-3, is EADIYQTPRYLVIGTGKKITLECSQTMGHDKMYWYQQDPGMELHLIHYSYGVNSTEKGDLSSESTVSRIRTEHFPLTLESARPSHTSQYLCASSDYRTDTQYFGPGTRLTVL.

In this sample, this clonotype turned up a few times. CDR3 residues: CASSSRKGGEKLFF. In DNA form, the CDR3 reads TGTGCCAGCAGCTCCCGGAAAGGAGGAGAAAAACTGTTTTTT. V and J are TRBV28 and TRBJ1-4; D ambiguous. In germline, CDR1 is MDHEN, CDR2 SYDVKM. Trimming cost V 6 bases and J 8 bases, with 16 bases left between them. The CDR3 spans 14 residues. The full variable domain, its missing parts supplied by reference TRBV28 and TRBJ1-4, is DVKVTQSSRYLVKRTGEKVFLECVQDMDHENMFWYRQDPGLGLRLIYFSYDVKMKEKGDIPEGYSVSREKKERFSLILESASTNQTSMYLCASSSRKGGEKLFFGSGTQLSVL.

The CDR3 coding sequence is TGTGCCATCAGTGAGCTACATACGCAGTATTTT. Residues: CAISELHTQYF. V and J are TRBV10-3 and TRBJ2-3; D remains ambiguous. The CDR3 runs to 11 residues. V dropped 2 bases and J dropped 7 bases, with 4 bases sitting between them. Germline-derived CDR1 and CDR2 are ENHRY and SYGVKD.

The chain is built from TRBV7-9 and TRBJ2-1; 7 bases map to TRBD2. J was trimmed by 7 bases and V by 2 bases; bases with no gene match: 8. Germline-derived CDR1 and CDR2 are SEHNR and FQNEAQ (reference sequence). The CDR3 spans 15 residues. The chain's CDR3 is CASSLLRGEGNEQFF. The DNA of the CDR3 is TGTGCCAGCAGCTTATTACGGGGGGAGGGGAATGAGCAGTTCTTC.

The chain recombines TRBV5-1 with TRBJ2-2; 8 bases match TRBD1. The germline gives CDR1 SGHRS, CDR2 YFSETQ. V was pared by 0 bases and J by 6 bases, with 7 bases of the junction left unmatched. The CDR3 consists of 16 residues. In DNA, the CDR3 is TGCGCCAGCAGCTTGGGACAGGGGACAAGTGCCGGGGAGCTGTTTTTT. Translated: CASSLGQGTSAGELFF.

The table lists this clonotype with many counts. V and J are TRBV6-6 and TRBJ1-1, with D maybe TRBD1 (6 bases). V lost 4 bases, J lost 2 bases, and 11 bases lay in between. The CDR3 covers 14 residues. The V gene's germline CDR1 is MNHNY and CDR2 SVGAGI (reference sequence). CDR3 coding DNA: TGTGCCAGCAGTTCACGGGACATCAACACTGAAGCTTTCTTT. Its protein is CASSSRDINTEAFF.

This clonotype was seen a few times. V usage is TRBV2 and J usage is TRBJ1-6; D is uncertain. The V end was cut by 11 bases, the J end by 7 bases, with 12 bases between. Per germline, CDR1 SNHLY and CDR2 FYNNEI. The CDR3 is 12 residues long. The DNA for the CDR3 is TGTGCCTCCACGAGCGGGAATTCACCCCTCCACTTT. Protein sequence: CASTSGNSPLHF.

This clonotype was observed a few times. J is TRBJ1-2 and V is TRBV5-1; D unclear. The CDR3 runs 15 residues. The germline V gene encodes CDR1 SGHRS and CDR2 YFSETQ. Trimming removed 3 bases from V and 4 bases from J, with 16 bases in between. CDR3 sequence reads: CASSSTGASGYGYTF. The CDR3 coding sequence is TGCGCCAGCAGCTCAACGGGAGCCTCAGGCTATGGCTACACCTTC.